The present entry profiles one T cell receptor (beta chain) with its context. What it binds is not known. The data belong to a study of cytomegalovirus exposure and HLA in healthy donors. The V end lost 5 bases, the J end lost 8 bases, and 20 bases lay between the germline ends. This CDR3 has 15 amino acids. Germline V lookup: CDR1 SGHNT, CDR2 YYREEE (reference sequence). Study results and limitations: In a later analysis, 15,000 to 20,000 TCR beta sequences were associated with HLA alleles at 0.05 false discovery rate. In vitro checks showed that three CMV-associated chains really do target CMV antigens. In a later analysis, productive TCRs from donors in an Asian-associated ancestry cluster reportedly carried fewer N-insertions than the cohort mean. Researchers catalogued approximately 170 TCR beta chains as cytomegalovirus-associated.

PCR used 60 Vbeta primers and 13 Jbeta primers. TCRdb keeps only in-frame clones here, not all; method: immunoSEQ multiplex PCR. The data show 95,000 to 150,000 clones, 75% to 85% seen once. Sequenced input: PBMCs. The J gene is TRBJ2-1, the V gene TRBV5-4, with TRBD2 as a possible D gene (6 bases). This clonotype was sampled from a man aged 45-65 years in good health and CMV-seronegative. CDR3 residues: CASRPSGGVLDEQFF. CDR3 DNA sequence: TGTGCCAGCAGACCCTCCGGGGGTGTCCTCGATGAGCAGTTCTTC.